This T cell receptor (beta chain) was sequenced during a study of tissue T cells after allogeneic stem cell transplantation. Study-wide findings and caveats: In patients and mice, blood and spleen missed much of tissue repertoire. Which tissue TCRs were alloreactive or antigen-specific was not determined. Some clones might be persisting host cells. Anatomically similar tissues had similar TCR repertoires within each patient.

Using immunoSEQ multiplex PCR, the repertoire was profiled, and TCRdb retains in-frame clones only, with some absent. The sample has roughly 45,000 clones, 73% seen once; the top ten hold approximately 0.72%. The V gene's germline CDR1 is NNHNN and CDR2 SYGAGS (reference sequence). CDR3 size: 16 residues. V was trimmed by 3 bases and J by 1 base, leaving 14 bases between them. As concerns this clone: Its antigen is not identified. The gene names given are mouse names. The read ends 1 residue early relative to the CDR3; the germline J gene fills the gap.

J is TRBJ1-3 and V is TRBV13-2; TRBD1 is a possible D gene (6 bases). This receptor was identified in a pool of C57BL/6 mice in good health. Sequences were obtained from sorted cells pooled from one or two spleens. CDR3 bases read: TGTGCCAGCGGTGTCGCCGGGACAATATCTGGAAATACGCTCTAT. This gives the protein CASGVAGTISGNTLY. From start to end, the CDR3 is CASGVAGTISGNTLYF.